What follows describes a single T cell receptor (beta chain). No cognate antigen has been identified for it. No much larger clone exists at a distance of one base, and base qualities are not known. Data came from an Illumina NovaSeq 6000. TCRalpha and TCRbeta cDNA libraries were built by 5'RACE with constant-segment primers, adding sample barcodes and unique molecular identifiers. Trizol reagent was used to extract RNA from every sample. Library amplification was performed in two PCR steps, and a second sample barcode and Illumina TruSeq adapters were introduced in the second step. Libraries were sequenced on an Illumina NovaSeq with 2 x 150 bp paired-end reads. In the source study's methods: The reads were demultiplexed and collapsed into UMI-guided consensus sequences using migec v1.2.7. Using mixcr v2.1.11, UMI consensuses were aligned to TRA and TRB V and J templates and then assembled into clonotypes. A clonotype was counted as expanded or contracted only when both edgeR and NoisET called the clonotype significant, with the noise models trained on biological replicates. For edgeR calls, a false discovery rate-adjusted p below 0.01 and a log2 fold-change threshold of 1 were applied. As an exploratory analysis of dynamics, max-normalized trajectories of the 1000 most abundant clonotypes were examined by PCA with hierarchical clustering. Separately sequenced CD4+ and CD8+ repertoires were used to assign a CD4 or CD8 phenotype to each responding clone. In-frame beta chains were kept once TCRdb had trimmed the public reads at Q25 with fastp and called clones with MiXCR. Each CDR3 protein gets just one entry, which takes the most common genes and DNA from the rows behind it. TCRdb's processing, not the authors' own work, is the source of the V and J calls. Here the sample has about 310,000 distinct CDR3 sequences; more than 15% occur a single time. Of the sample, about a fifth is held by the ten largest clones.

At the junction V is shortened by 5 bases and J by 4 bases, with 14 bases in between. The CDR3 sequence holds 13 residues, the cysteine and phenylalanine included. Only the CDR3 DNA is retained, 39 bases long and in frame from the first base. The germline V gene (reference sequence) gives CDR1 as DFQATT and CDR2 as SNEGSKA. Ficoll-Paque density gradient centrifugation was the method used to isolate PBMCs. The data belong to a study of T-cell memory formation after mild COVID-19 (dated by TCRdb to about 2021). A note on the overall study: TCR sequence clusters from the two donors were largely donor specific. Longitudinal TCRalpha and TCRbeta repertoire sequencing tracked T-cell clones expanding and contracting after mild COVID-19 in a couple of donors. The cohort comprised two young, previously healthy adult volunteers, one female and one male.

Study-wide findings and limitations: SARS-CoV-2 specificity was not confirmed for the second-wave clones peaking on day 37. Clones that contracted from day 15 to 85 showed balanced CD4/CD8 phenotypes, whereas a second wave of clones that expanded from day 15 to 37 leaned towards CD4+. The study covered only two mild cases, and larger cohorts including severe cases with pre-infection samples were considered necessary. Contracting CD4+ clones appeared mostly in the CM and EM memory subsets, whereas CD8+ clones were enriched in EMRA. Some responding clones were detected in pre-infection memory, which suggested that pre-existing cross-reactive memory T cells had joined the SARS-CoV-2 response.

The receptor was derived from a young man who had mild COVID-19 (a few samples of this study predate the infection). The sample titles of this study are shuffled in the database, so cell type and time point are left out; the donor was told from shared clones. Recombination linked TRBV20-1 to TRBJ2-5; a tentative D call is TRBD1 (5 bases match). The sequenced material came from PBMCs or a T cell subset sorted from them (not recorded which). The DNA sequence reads TGCAGTGCTCCGGCAGGGCGGAGAGAGACCCAGTACTTC. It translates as CSAPAGRRETQYF.